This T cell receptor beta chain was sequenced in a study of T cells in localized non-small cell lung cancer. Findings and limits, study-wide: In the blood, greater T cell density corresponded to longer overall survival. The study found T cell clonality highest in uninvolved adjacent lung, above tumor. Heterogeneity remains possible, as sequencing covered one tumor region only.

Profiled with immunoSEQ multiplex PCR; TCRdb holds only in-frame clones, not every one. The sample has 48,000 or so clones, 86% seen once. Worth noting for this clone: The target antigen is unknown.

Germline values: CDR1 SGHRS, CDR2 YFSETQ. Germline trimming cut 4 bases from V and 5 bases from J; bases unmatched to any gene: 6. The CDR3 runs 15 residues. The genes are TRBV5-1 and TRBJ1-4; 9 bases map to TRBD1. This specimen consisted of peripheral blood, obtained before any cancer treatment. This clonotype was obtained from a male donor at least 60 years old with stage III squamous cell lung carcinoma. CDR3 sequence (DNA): TGCGCCAGCAGCCTACAGGGACAGGGCAATGAAAAACTGTTTTTT. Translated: CASSLQGQGNEKLFF.